A selection of T cell receptor beta chains follows, all from one sample in a study of cytomegalovirus exposure and HLA in healthy donors. The assay was immunoSEQ multiplex PCR, and TCRdb's table has in-frame clones only and misses some. The table shows some 130,000 clones, with 66% occurring only once. Sequencing was done on a sample of PBMCs. Every receptor here comes from a human donor in good health. The CDR3 runs from the conserved cysteine through the conserved F or W. A D gene is named only where the DNA matches it firmly. Clone size is shown for a subset of rows, as once, few, many or a class of expanded clone.

TRBV29-1	TRBJ1-2	-	few	TGCAGCGTCGAGAGCCTAGGAGAGGGAAACCATTTC	CSVESLGEGNHF
TRBV5-1	TRBJ2-7	-	few	TGCGCCAGCAGCTTATCGGGGGACTACGAGCAGTACTTC	CASSLSGDYEQYF
TRBV7-9	TRBJ2-3	TRBD2	-	TGTGCCAGCAGCTTACCGGGAGGGGCGGGCAACACAGATACGCAGTATTTT	CASSLPGGAGNTDTQYF
TRBV6-5	TRBJ2-6	-	-	TGTGCCAGCAGGAAAGACAGCTCTGGGGCCAACGTCCTGACTTTC	CASRKDSSGANVLTF
TRBV7-6	TRBJ1-5	TRBD1	-	TGTGCCAGCAGCTTGGGACAGGGAAGTCAGCCCCAGCATTTT	CASSLGQGSQPQHF
TRBV18	TRBJ1-1	TRBD1	few	TGTGCCAGCTCACCACCGGGACAGGGAGCTTTCTTT	CASSPPGQGAFF
TRBV5-1	TRBJ2-1	TRBD2	-	TGCGCCAGCAGCGCAAAGACTAGCGGGACCCACAATGAGCAGTTCTTC	CASSAKTSGTHNEQFF
TRBV5-1	TRBJ1-2	TRBD1	-	TGCGCCAGCAGCGCGGACAGGGAAGGAAGGGGCTACACCTTC	CASSADREGRGYTF
TRBV7-2	TRBJ2-5	TRBD2	-	TGTGCCAGCAGCTCAACTAGCGGGAGGGGGCAAGAGACCCAGTACTTC	CASSSTSGRGQETQYF
TRBV28	TRBJ1-2	TRBD1	few	TGTGCCAGCTCGGGCAGGGGGCCAGGGGACTATGGCTACACCTTC	CASSGRGPGDYGYTF
TRBV15	TRBJ2-1	TRBD2	few	TGTGCCACCAGCAGAGTAGGGACTAGCGGGAGGAATGAGCAGTTCTTC	CATSRVGTSGRNEQFF
TRBV10-1	TRBJ2-7	TRBD2	few	TGCGCCAGCAGCCCCAACAGCGGGAGATACGAGCAGTACTTC	CASSPNSGRYEQYF
TRBV2	TRBJ1-1	-	-	TGTGCCAGCAGTGAAGCACCGAAGGGGGAAGCTTTCTTT	CASSEAPKGEAFF
TRBV10-3	TRBJ2-3	TRBD2	-	TGTGCCATCGGTTTAGCGGGAGGGCGGACAGATACGCAGTATTTT	CAIGLAGGRTDTQYF
TRBV7-2	TRBJ1-1	TRBD1	once	TGTGCCAGCAGCGGACAGGGGGCGGGTACTGAAGCTTTCTTT	CASSGQGAGTEAFF
TRBV5-6	TRBJ1-2	TRBD1	few	TGTGCCAGCAGCTTACGACAGGGGTATGGCTACACCTTC	CASSLRQGYGYTF
TRBV10-3	TRBJ2-5	-	-	TGTGCCATCAGTGATAGGCAGGGTGGGCAAGAGACCCTGTACTTC	CAISDRQGGQETLYF
TRBV4-1	TRBJ2-1	-	-	TGCGCCAGCGCGACTTCCTACAATGAGCAGTTCTTC	CASATSYNEQFF
TRBV11-3	TRBJ2-7	TRBD1	-	TGTGCCAGCAGCTTAAGGGGCAGGGGGCCGAAGTCCTACGAGCAGTACTTC	CASSLRGRGPKSYEQYF
TRBV5-1	TRBJ2-7	-	-	TGCGCCAGCAGCCAAGGTGGACTGTCGCAATCCTACGAGCAGTACTTC	CASSQGGLSQSYEQYF
TRBV9	TRBJ2-2	-	-	TGTGCCAGCAGCGGCCGGGAGAAGGGCGCCGGGGAGCTGTTTTTT	CASSGREKGAGELFF
TRBV5-6	TRBJ2-7	TRBD1	few	TGTGCCAGCAGCTTCACAGGGGCCGAGCAGTACTTC	CASSFTGAEQYF
TRBV11-3	TRBJ2-7	TRBD1	-	TGTGCCAGCAGCGCAACCGGGACAGGGGCCTCCTACGAGCAGTACTTC	CASSATGTGASYEQYF
TRBV5-1	TRBJ2-1	TRBD2	few	TGCGCCAGCAGATCGGGACTAGCGGGAGTGATTGAGCAGTTCTTC	CASRSGLAGVIEQFF
TRBV2	TRBJ2-2	TRBD1	-	TGTGCCAGCAGAGTCGACAGGGGCTTCACCGGGGAGCTGTTTTTT	CASRVDRGFTGELFF
TRBV2	TRBJ2-5	TRBD2	-	TGTGCCAGCAGCTCCGGTAGCGGGGGACAAGAGACCCAGTACTTC	CASSSGSGGQETQYF
TRBV5-6	TRBJ1-3	-	once	TGTGCCAGCAGCTGGGGCAGCTCTGGAAACACCATATATTTT	CASSWGSSGNTIYF
TRBV7-2	TRBJ2-6	-	-	TGTGCCAGCAGCTTATTCCCCCCTAACTCTGGGGCCAACGTCCTGACTTTC	CASSLFPPNSGANVLTF
TRBV28	TRBJ2-5	TRBD1	-	TGTGCCAGCAGTCAACCTCGACAGGGGCAAGAGACCCAGTACTTC	CASSQPRQGQETQYF
TRBV7-2	TRBJ2-7	-	-	TGTGCCAGCAGCTTAGTAGGTTCACTAGTCGGCAACGAGCAGTACTTC	CASSLVGSLVGNEQYF
TRBV4-1	TRBJ2-1	TRBD1	few	TGCGCCAGCAGCCAACCCTCAGGGGGCAGCGATGAGCAGTTCTTC	CASSQPSGGSDEQFF
TRBV7-9	TRBJ2-7	TRBD2	once	TGTGCCAGCAGCTTTCTTATGGGACTAGCAGGCGAGCAGTACTTC	CASSFLMGLAGEQYF
TRBV28	TRBJ1-2	-	once	TGTGCCAGCGTTGGCAGGGCCCGAAACTATGGCTACACCTTC	CASVGRARNYGYTF
TRBV9	TRBJ2-7	TRBD1	-	TGTGCCAGCAGCGCCCACCAGACAGGGCCCTCCTACGAGCAGTACTTC	CASSAHQTGPSYEQYF
TRBV6-5	TRBJ2-2	-	-	TGTGCCAGCAGTCCCCAAACAGACAGCACCGGGGAGCTGTTTTTT	CASSPQTDSTGELFF
TRBV6-5	TRBJ2-2	-	-	TGTGCCAGCACCCCTATGGAGAGCGGGGAGCTGTTTTTT	CASTPMESGELFF
TRBV2	TRBJ2-7	TRBD2	few	TGTGCCAGCAGTGTAGGGCCGGGACTAGCGGGAGTCGAGCAGTACTTC	CASSVGPGLAGVEQYF
TRBV6-6	TRBJ2-3	-	-	TGTGCCAGCACCCAGAGCACAGATACGCAGTATTTT	CASTQSTDTQYF
TRBV28	TRBJ2-7	TRBD2	-	TGTGCCAGCAGTTTCGGGGTAGCGGGAGTTCACGAGCAGTACTTC	CASSFGVAGVHEQYF
TRBV10-3	TRBJ2-3	-	-	TGTGCCATCAGTGAGTACCCAGGCTCCTCGGATACGCAGTATTTT	CAISEYPGSSDTQYF
TRBV7-2	TRBJ2-7	TRBD2	-	TGTGCCAGCAGCCTCCGGGGTAGCGGGAGCTACGAGCAGTACTTC	CASSLRGSGSYEQYF
TRBV7-6	TRBJ2-1	TRBD2	-	TGTGCCAGCAGCTTAGCGCGGGGGCGGGAGGGCCGTTTCCGAGACAATGAGCAGTTCTTC	CASSLARGREGRFRDNEQFF
TRBV10-1	TRBJ1-1	TRBD1	few	TGCGCCAGCAGCGGGACAGGGACGGCTGAAGCTTTCTTT	CASSGTGTAEAFF